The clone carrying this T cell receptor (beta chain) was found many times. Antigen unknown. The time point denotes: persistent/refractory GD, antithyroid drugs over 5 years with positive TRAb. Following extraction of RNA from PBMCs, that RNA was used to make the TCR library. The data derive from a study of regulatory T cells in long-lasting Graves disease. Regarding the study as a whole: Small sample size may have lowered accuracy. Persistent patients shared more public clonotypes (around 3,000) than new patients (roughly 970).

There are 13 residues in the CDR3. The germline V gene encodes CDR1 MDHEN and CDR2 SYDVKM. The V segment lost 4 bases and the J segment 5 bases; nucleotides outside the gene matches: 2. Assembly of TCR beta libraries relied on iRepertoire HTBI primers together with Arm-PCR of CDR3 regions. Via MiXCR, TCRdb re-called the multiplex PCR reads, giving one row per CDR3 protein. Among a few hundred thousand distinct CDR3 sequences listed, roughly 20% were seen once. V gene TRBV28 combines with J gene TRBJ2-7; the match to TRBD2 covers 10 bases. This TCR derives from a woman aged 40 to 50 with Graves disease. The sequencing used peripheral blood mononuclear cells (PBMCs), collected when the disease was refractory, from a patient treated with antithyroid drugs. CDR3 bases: TGTGCCAGCAGTTACGGACTAGCGGACGAGCAGTACTTC. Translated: CASSYGLADEQYF.